These 26 T cell receptor beta chains share one sample of origin, sequenced in a study of blood T cell repertoires in COVID-19 (dated by TCRdb to the early 2020s). The method was the immunoSEQ multiplex PCR assay. TCRdb holds this immuneACCESS table with in-frame rearrangements only. Some clones are missing; in checked studies, unresolved V genes explain under half, and the rest has no known cause. Within this sample are some 140,000 clones, with around 79% of them counted one time only. The ten top clones hold under 2% of the sample. The specimen was peripheral blood. These receptors came from a man aged 80 or over with acute or convalescent COVID-19.

This clone has just one count. The chain recombines TRBV19 with TRBJ1-5; 9 nucleotides line up with TRBD1. Germline V gene data show CDR1 as LNHDA and CDR2 as SQIVND (reference sequence). The CDR3 extends over 15 amino acids. The J segment lost 4 bases and the V segment lost 8 bases, leaving 9 bases of the junction unmatched. DNA of the CDR3: TGTGCCAGTCAACGACAGGGGGGGCCTAATCAGCCCCAGCATTTT. Its translation is CASQRQGGPNQPQHF.

The V gene is TRBV7-2, the J gene TRBJ2-7; D not certain. V was trimmed by 6 bases and J by 1 base, leaving 13 bases between them. The CDR3 has 14 residues. The germline V gene encodes CDR1 SGHTA and CDR2 FQGNSA. Written as DNA, the CDR3 is TGTGCCAGCAGTCTAAGCACAGTATCCTACGAGCAGTACTTC. Its translation is CASSLSTVSYEQYF.

The chain recombines TRBV7-6 with TRBJ1-4, with 9 bases matching TRBD1. V was pared by 5 bases and J by 10 bases, with 11 bases of the junction left unmatched. The CDR3 totals 15 residues. The germline gives CDR1 SGHVS, CDR2 FNYEAQ. CDR3 sequence (DNA): TGTGCCAGCAGCGCCGACGACAGGGGGGGAGGAAAACTGTTTTTT. Encoded protein: CASSADDRGGGKLFF.

This chain connects TRBV10-2 to TRBJ1-1; no firm D call. Germline CDR1 WSHSY, CDR2 SAAADI. CDR3 length equals 14 residues. Trimming left V 2 bases short and J 6 bases short, with 13 bases between. The CDR3 spells CASSEPDGGPEAFF. The CDR3 nucleotides are TGCGCCAGCAGTGAGCCCGACGGAGGCCCTGAAGCTTTCTTT.

This clone was seen a few times. The genes are TRBV14 and TRBJ2-5; weak D call: TRBD1 (5 bases). The V and J ends lost 4 bases and 0 bases respectively, with 6 bases between them. CDR3 length: 13 residues. From germline, CDR1 is SGHDN and CDR2 FVKESK. CDR3 coding DNA: TGTGCCAGCAGCCGACAGTACCAAGAGACCCAGTACTTC. It specifies CASSRQYQETQYF.

V is TRBV3-1 (or the pseudogene TRBV3-2) and J is TRBJ2-2; TRBD1 is a possible D gene (5 bases). Germline-derived CDR1 and CDR2 are LGHDT and YNNKEL (reference sequence). The CDR3 has 15 amino acids. Trimming removed 0 bases at V and 5 bases at J, with 10 bases between. For the CDR3, the DNA is TGTGCCAGCAGCCAAGAGGGGCAGTCGACCGGGGAGCTGTTTTTT. This translates into CASSQEGQSTGELFF.

In this sample, this clone turned up many times. The CDR3 is CASTEGDRDSPLHF. The CDR3 DNA sequence: TGTGCCAGCACCGAAGGGGACAGGGATTCACCCCTCCACTTT. The chain combines TRBV25-1 with TRBJ1-6; 9 nucleotides agree with TRBD1. The CDR3 loop spans 14 amino acids. The ends lost 7 bases at V and 8 bases at J; junction bases unmatched: 6. CDR1 and CDR2 from the germline V gene are MGHDK and SYGVNS.

This clone was observed a few times. The chain employs TRBV19 and TRBJ1-1; D might be TRBD1 (5 bases). The CDR3 is made up of 15 amino acids. The V and J ends lost 6 bases and 1 base respectively, with 15 bases between them. Germline assignment: CDR1 LNHDA and CDR2 SQIVND (reference sequence). This CDR3 is CASSHSGGGNTEAFF. As DNA, the CDR3 is TGTGCCAGTAGCCATTCCGGGGGTGGGAACACTGAAGCTTTCTTT.

CDR3 residues: CASSLLPEGAGGYTF. Here the CDR3 DNA reads TGTGCCAGCAGCTTACTTCCGGAGGGGGCAGGTGGCTACACCTTC. The rearrangement joins TRBV7-9 to TRBJ1-2; 7 positions agree with TRBD1. The V segment lost 2 bases and the J segment 7 bases; nucleotides outside the gene matches: 10. Looked up from germline, CDR1 is SEHNR and CDR2 is FQNEAQ (reference sequence). The CDR3 runs to 15 residues.

V usage is TRBV5-1 and J usage is TRBJ2-2, with a weak D call TRBD1 (5 bases). There are 14 residues in the CDR3. Trimming took off 6 bases at V and 4 bases at J, with 13 bases between the two ends. The V gene's germline CDR1 is SGHRS and CDR2 YFSETQ. This CDR3 reads CASTLQGTTGELFF. Written as DNA, the CDR3 is TGCGCCAGCACCCTTCAGGGAACCACCGGGGAGCTGTTTTTT.

The chain employs TRBV7-8 and TRBJ2-7; tentative D call: TRBD2 (6 bases). The CDR3 loop spans 14 amino acids. CDR1 is SGHVS and CDR2 is FQNEAQ in the germline V gene. The V end was cut by 1 base, the J end by 6 bases, with 13 bases between. CDR3 DNA sequence: TGTGCCAGCAGCTTAGAAGGAGGGTGGGGCGAGCAGTACTTC. Its translation is CASSLEGGWGEQYF.

The V gene is TRBV5-1, the J gene TRBJ1-4, with TRBD1 identical over 8 bases. Trimming cost V 4 bases and J 7 bases; bases outside gene matches: 6. CDR1 and CDR2 from the germline V gene are SGHRS and YFSETQ. This CDR3 comprises 14 residues. The CDR3 DNA reads as TGCGCCAGCAGCCTCGGACAGGGCGGTGAAAAACTGTTTTTT. This gives the protein CASSLGQGGEKLFF.

J is TRBJ2-7 and V is TRBV5-8; TRBD2 is a possible D gene (7 bases). Per the germline V gene, CDR1 is SGHTS and CDR2 is YDEGEE. The V end lost 0 bases, the J end lost 4 bases, and 14 bases lay between the germline ends. The CDR3 is 15 amino acids. The CDR3 here is CASSLGWRGRYEQYF. The CDR3 region has the DNA TGTGCCAGCAGCTTGGGATGGCGGGGGCGGTACGAGCAGTACTTC.

The table lists this clone with a count of one. V and J are TRBV2 and TRBJ2-5; possible D gene TRBD1, 5 bases. V lost 2 bases and J 4 bases, leaving 11 bases between the germline ends. Germline CDR1 is SNHLY and CDR2 is FYNNEI. This CDR3 comprises 14 residues. CDR3 sequence (DNA): TGTGCCAGCAGTGAAAGGTGGCAGGGAGAGACCCAGTACTTC. Its translation is CASSERWQGETQYF. Supplemented by reference TRBV2 and TRBJ2-5, the full variable domain reads EPEVTQTPSHQVTQMGQEVILRCVPISNHLYFYWYRQILGQKVEFLVSFYNNEISEKSEIFDDQFSVERPDGSNFTLKIRSTKLEDSAMYFCASSERWQGETQYFGPGTRLLVL.

The CDR3 here is CASSPLGGRDIQYF. The CDR3 DNA is TGTGCCAGCAGCCCCCTAGGAGGGAGGGACATTCAGTACTTC. The chain is built from TRBV5-8 and TRBJ2-4, with 7 nucleotides matching TRBD2. The CDR3 consists of 14 residues. Germline trimming cut 4 bases from V and 8 bases from J; bases unmatched to any gene: 9. Germline assignment: CDR1 SGHTS and CDR2 YDEGEE.

The genes are TRBV19 and TRBJ1-3; 9 bases line up with TRBD1. The CDR3 extends over 14 amino acids. Per the germline V gene, CDR1 is LNHDA and CDR2 is SQIVND (reference sequence). V lost 9 bases, J lost 4 bases, and 7 bases stayed unmatched. This chain's CDR3 is CASQPGQGGNTIYF. The CDR3 DNA follows: TGTGCCAGCCAGCCGGGACAGGGAGGAAACACCATATATTTT.

The chain uses TRBV5-5 and TRBJ1-2; 7 bases agree with TRBD1. V shed 4 bases and J 5 bases; nucleotides not matched to a gene: 8. CDR1 and CDR2 from the germline V gene are SGHKS and YYEKEE (reference sequence). The CDR3 spans 14 residues. In DNA form, the CDR3 reads TGTGCCAGCAGCACTTTCTCAGGGGGATATGGCTACACCTTC. Translated: CASSTFSGGYGYTF. The full variable domain, with the rest looked up from reference TRBV5-5 and TRBJ1-2, is DAGVTQSPTHLIKTRGQQVTLRCSPISGHKSVSWYQQVLGQGPQFIFQYYEKEERGRGNFPDRFSARQFPNYSSELNVNALLLGDSALYLCASSTFSGGYGYTFGSGTRLTVV.

This sequence joins TRBV27 and TRBJ1-6; D is possibly TRBD1 (5 bases). The germline V gene encodes CDR1 MNHEY and CDR2 SMNVEV (reference sequence). The CDR3 is 15 amino acids. The V gene lost 6 bases and the J gene lost 9 bases, with 18 bases spanning the gap. The CDR3 sequence is CASSRRGLAASPLHF. The CDR3 DNA reads as TGTGCCAGCAGCCGCCGGGGGTTGGCCGCTTCACCCCTCCACTTT.

The V gene is TRBV15, the J gene TRBJ1-5, with D perhaps matching TRBD1 (5 bases). From germline, CDR1 is LNHNV and CDR2 YYDKDF (reference sequence). Trimming removed 0 bases at V and 7 bases at J, with 13 bases between. The length of the CDR3 is 15 residues. The CDR3 here is CATSRDGRANQPQHF. CDR3 nucleotides: TGTGCCACCAGCAGAGATGGCAGGGCGAACCAGCCCCAGCATTTT. Using reference TRBV15 and TRBJ1-5 for the parts outside the CDR3, the full variable domain is DAMVIQNPRYQVTQFGKPVTLSCSQTLNHNVMYWYQQKSSQAPKLLFHYYDKDFNNEADTPDNFQSRRPNTSFCFLDIRSPGLGDTAMYLCATSRDGRANQPQHFGDGTRLSIL.

The chain links TRBV29-1 to TRBJ1-1, with D possibly matching TRBD1 (5 bases). Germline loops: CDR1 SQVTM, CDR2 ANQGSEA. The V and J ends lost 7 bases and 3 bases respectively, with 12 bases between them. CDR3 length: 12 amino acids. The CDR3 loop is CSAFRGDTEAFF. Here the CDR3 DNA reads TGCAGCGCCTTTCGGGGGGACACTGAAGCTTTCTTT.

The chain recombines TRBV6-5 with TRBJ1-6; D uncertain. Germline lookup yields CDR1 MNHEY and CDR2 SVGAGI. With 8 bases removed from V and 5 bases from J, the gap between germline ends came to 16 bases. The CDR3 length is 15 residues. In DNA, the CDR3 is TGTGCCAGCGCCGAGTATGAGACTCATAATTCACCCCTCCACTTT. This gives the protein CASAEYETHNSPLHF.

The genes are TRBV5-1 and TRBJ2-3; D call uncertain. This CDR3 region has 16 residues. CDR1 SGHRS and CDR2 YFSETQ come from the germline V gene. The V gene lost 0 bases and the J gene lost 1 base, with 12 bases spanning the gap. In DNA form, the CDR3 reads TGCGCCAGCAGCTTGGCCACTCAAGCTGGCACAGATACGCAGTATTTT. Protein: CASSLATQAGTDTQYF.

The rearrangement uses TRBV9 and TRBJ2-1, with TRBD2 matching over 10 bases. Unmatched junction bases numbered 10, after V lost 0 bases and J lost 4 bases. Germline V CDR1 and CDR2: SGDLS, YYNGEE. CDR3 length: 18 amino acids. The CDR3 DNA follows: TGTGCCAGCAGCGTAGAAGGGGCGACTAGCGGGTGGTACAATGAGCAGTTCTTC. Translation: CASSVEGATSGWYNEQFF.

This chain links TRBV19 with TRBJ2-5; 8 nucleotides align to TRBD2. CDR3 length: 14 residues. J was trimmed by 4 bases and V by 2 bases; bases with no gene match: 3. Looked up from germline, CDR1 is LNHDA and CDR2 is SQIVND (reference sequence). CDR3 residues: CASSITGGRETQYF. DNA for the CDR3: TGTGCCAGTAGTATAACGGGGGGGCGAGAGACCCAGTACTTC. The variable domain in full, with the rest retrieved from reference TRBV19 and TRBJ2-5, is DGGITQSPKYLFRKEGQNVTLSCEQNLNHDAMYWYRQDPGQGLRLIYYSQIVNDFQKGDIAEGYSVSREKKESFPLTVTSAQKNPTAFYLCASSITGGRETQYFGPGTRLLVL.

This clone was observed a single time. This chain connects TRBV27 to TRBJ2-1; D possibly corresponds to TRBD1 (6 bases). The CDR3 is 17 residues long. V lost 6 bases and J lost 8, with 26 bases in between. Germline CDR1 MNHEY, CDR2 SMNVEV (reference sequence). This chain's CDR3 is CASSYLPGTLKGDEQFF. CDR3 DNA sequence: TGTGCCAGCAGCTACCTACCCGGGACATTAAAAGGTGATGAGCAGTTCTTC.

This clone was detected only once. This sequence joins TRBV5-6 and TRBJ2-7; 8 bases align to TRBD1. Germline V gene data show CDR1 as SGHDT and CDR2 as YYEEEE. This CDR3 comprises 14 residues. With V trimmed by 0 bases and J by 4 bases, 3 bases remained unmatched. The CDR3: CASSLGQGIYEQYF. CDR3 in DNA: TGTGCCAGCAGCTTGGGACAGGGGATATACGAGCAGTACTTC. Together with reference TRBV5-6 and TRBJ2-7, the CDR3 gives the full variable domain: DAGVTQSPTHLIKTRGQQVTLRCSPKSGHDTVSWYQQALGQGPQFIFQYYEEEERQRGNFPDRFSGHQFPNYSSELNVNALLLGDSALYLCASSLGQGIYEQYFGPGTRLTVT.